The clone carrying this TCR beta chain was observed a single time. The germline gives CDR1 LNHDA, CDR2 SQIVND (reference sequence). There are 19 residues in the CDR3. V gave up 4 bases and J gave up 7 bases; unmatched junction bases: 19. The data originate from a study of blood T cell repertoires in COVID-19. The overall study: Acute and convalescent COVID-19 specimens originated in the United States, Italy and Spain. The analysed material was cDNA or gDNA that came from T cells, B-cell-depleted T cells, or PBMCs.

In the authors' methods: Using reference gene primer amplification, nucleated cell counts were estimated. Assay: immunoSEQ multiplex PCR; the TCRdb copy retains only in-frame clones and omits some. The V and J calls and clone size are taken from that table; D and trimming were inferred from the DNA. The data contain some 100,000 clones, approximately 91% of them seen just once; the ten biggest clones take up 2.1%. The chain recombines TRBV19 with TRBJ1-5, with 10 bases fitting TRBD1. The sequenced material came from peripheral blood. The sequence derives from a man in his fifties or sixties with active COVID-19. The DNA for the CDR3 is TGTGCCAGTAGTAGCGCGCCGGGACAGGGGATCTCCGTTAGCCAGCCCCAGCATTTT. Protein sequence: CASSSAPGQGISVSQPQHF.